This T cell receptor (beta chain) was identified in a study of T cell repertoires in cytomegalovirus infection. About the study: It can be stated that public TCR beta signatures indicated CMV infection as well as a matching HLA type. Findings of the study overall: CMV-specific HLA-C-restricted TCR beta clonotypes dominated the ex vivo response.

TCRdb processed the reads anew with MiXCR; each CDR3 protein has one entry. The sample comprises about 310,000 distinct CDR3 sequences, 20% to 30% of which are singletons, and approximately 12% rests with the top ten. Remarks on this clonotype: Its specificity is unknown.

V lost 5 bases and J lost 7, with 18 bases in between. The germline V gene has CDR1 MNHEY and CDR2 SVGAGI. The CDR3 extends over 15 amino acids. The V call is TRBV6-5, the J call TRBJ1-5; D possibly corresponds to TRBD1 (6 bases). The source was cultured PBMCs, collected from culture after CMV antigen stimulation. The TCR sequence derives from a human donor in good health (CMV status not recorded). Some clones in this sample may be carry-over from other donors' samples. The CDR3 sequence: CASSPLLGGGQPQHF. The CDR3 nucleotides are TGTGCCAGCAGTCCACTCCTCGGGGGCGGCCAGCCCCAGCATTTT.